A selection of T cell receptor beta chains follows, all from one sample in a study of vaccination and CD4 T cells after COVID-19. TCRdb re-called the PCR reads through MiXCR, storing one row per CDR3 protein. The table lists 9,000 to 10,000 distinct CDR3 sequences, more than 35% of them singletons. Their antigens remain unidentified. The sample taken for sequencing was CD4+ T cells from blood, cultured in vitro. These receptors were taken from a human donor who had recovered from COVID-19. Each CDR3 is given without its conserved first and last residue. The D gene is left open where the match is weak.

J gene: TRBJ2-1
V gene: TRBV5-6
D gene: TRBD2
CDR3 protein: ASTGLAGEGDLNEQF

J gene: TRBJ1-2
V gene: TRBV10-3
D gene: .
CDR3 protein: AISEGRNNYGYT

J gene: TRBJ1-2
V gene: TRBV7-6
D gene: TRBD1
CDR3 protein: ASSLADRDGGYT

J gene: TRBJ1-2
V gene: TRBV20-1
D gene: .
CDR3 protein: SAREETAFYGYT

J gene: TRBJ2-3
V gene: TRBV7-9
D gene: .
CDR3 protein: ASSLPGRVGTDTQY

J gene: TRBJ1-5
V gene: TRBV10-3
D gene: .
CDR3 protein: AIEPGPPGSQPQH

J gene: TRBJ1-4
V gene: TRBV2
D gene: TRBD1
CDR3 protein: ASRGQGNEKLF

J gene: TRBJ2-7
V gene: TRBV15
D gene: .
CDR3 protein: ATSRDEEIYEQY

J gene: TRBJ1-2
V gene: TRBV20-1
D gene: .
CDR3 protein: SASRGLGDGYT

J gene: TRBJ1-5
V gene: TRBV6-5
D gene: .
CDR3 protein: ASSYSTDQPQH

J gene: TRBJ1-2
V gene: TRBV19
D gene: .
CDR3 protein: ASSIGPYGYT

J gene: TRBJ1-6
V gene: TRBV6-2/TRBV6-3
D gene: TRBD1
CDR3 protein: ASSNTGQGNSPLH

J gene: TRBJ1-2
V gene: TRBV20-1
D gene: .
CDR3 protein: SARGPYDGDYGYT

J gene: TRBJ1-1
V gene: TRBV30
D gene: .
CDR3 protein: AWSVLTREAF

J gene: TRBJ2-7
V gene: TRBV7-9
D gene: .
CDR3 protein: ASSSNWRSGGPSSYEQY

J gene: TRBJ1-1
V gene: TRBV20-1
D gene: .
CDR3 protein: SARHIQGVNTEAF

J gene: TRBJ1-2
V gene: TRBV7-2
D gene: .
CDR3 protein: ASSLVWDGYT

J gene: TRBJ1-1
V gene: TRBV30
D gene: .
CDR3 protein: AWSGRLEAF

J gene: TRBJ1-5
V gene: TRBV7-2
D gene: TRBD1
CDR3 protein: ASSLGSGGNQPQH

J gene: TRBJ1-1
V gene: TRBV27
D gene: TRBD1
CDR3 protein: ASSRTGGITEAF

J gene: TRBJ1-5
V gene: TRBV6-1
D gene: .
CDR3 protein: ASNPLHQGNQPQH

J gene: TRBJ2-3
V gene: TRBV11-3
D gene: TRBD1
CDR3 protein: ASSLKGQFY

J gene: TRBJ1-6
V gene: TRBV6-5
D gene: .
CDR3 protein: ASSYSPILSNSPLH

J gene: TRBJ1-6
V gene: TRBV20-1
D gene: .
CDR3 protein: SARDLSLSYNSPLH

J gene: TRBJ2-5
V gene: TRBV5-4
D gene: TRBD2
CDR3 protein: ASSYSGGASETQY

J gene: TRBJ2-5
V gene: TRBV6-2/TRBV6-3
D gene: TRBD2
CDR3 protein: ASKVAGGPVETQY

J gene: TRBJ1-4
V gene: TRBV6-1
D gene: .
CDR3 protein: ASRIEGLGGEKLF

J gene: TRBJ1-1
V gene: TRBV18
D gene: TRBD1
CDR3 protein: ASSPGQGLLNTEAF

J gene: TRBJ1-1
V gene: TRBV28
D gene: .
CDR3 protein: ASSLRTVEAF

J gene: TRBJ1-2
V gene: TRBV12-3/TRBV12-4
D gene: TRBD1
CDR3 protein: ASSPYRDSVEVYGYT

J gene: TRBJ1-1
V gene: TRBV18
D gene: .
CDR3 protein: ASSPREGQNTEAF

J gene: TRBJ1-4
V gene: TRBV29-1
D gene: .
CDR3 protein: SVESENEKLF

J gene: TRBJ2-2
V gene: TRBV4-3
D gene: .
CDR3 protein: ASRGNTGELF

J gene: TRBJ2-2
V gene: TRBV2
D gene: .
CDR3 protein: AWGRQVSGELF

J gene: TRBJ1-2
V gene: TRBV27
D gene: TRBD1
CDR3 protein: ASTARDRVGYGYT

J gene: TRBJ2-1
V gene: TRBV2
D gene: TRBD2
CDR3 protein: ASRPTSGGSGSYNEQF

J gene: TRBJ1-2
V gene: TRBV12-3/TRBV12-4
D gene: .
CDR3 protein: ASSLLGGGYT

J gene: TRBJ2-5
V gene: TRBV10-1
D gene: TRBD2
CDR3 protein: ASSPSGGLQETQY

J gene: TRBJ1-1
V gene: TRBV20-1
D gene: .
CDR3 protein: SARGGYDTEAF

J gene: TRBJ1-2
V gene: TRBV30
D gene: .
CDR3 protein: AWRFPGYT

J gene: TRBJ1-6
V gene: TRBV27
D gene: TRBD1
CDR3 protein: ASSLIAWTGLSPLH

J gene: TRBJ1-4
V gene: TRBV10-3
D gene: .
CDR3 protein: AISEARGAYEKLF

J gene: TRBJ1-6
V gene: TRBV7-9
D gene: TRBD1
CDR3 protein: ASSPSDRVGSPLH

J gene: TRBJ1-5
V gene: TRBV2
D gene: .
CDR3 protein: ASSERRSRGEQPQH

J gene: TRBJ1-4
V gene: TRBV7-8
D gene: .
CDR3 protein: ASSQISFEKLF